This T cell receptor (beta chain) was obtained from a study of CD8+ T cells in alopecia areata. Following RNA extraction, reverse transcription yielded cDNA that acted as the sequencing template. Assay: immunoSEQ multiplex PCR; the TCRdb copy retains only in-frame clones and omits some. The sample yields approximately 180,000 clones, less than 65% seen once. Indicated treatment: oral pan-JAK inhibitor, 5-10 mg twice daily. This clone was seen only a few times. Trimming took off 8 bases at V and 1 base at J, with 14 bases between the two ends. Germline-derived CDR1 and CDR2 are SGHTA and FQGNSA. The CDR3 length is 14 residues.

The source material was CD4+ T cells sorted from blood, sampled at week 24, from a patient treated with tofacitinib. The source of this sequence is a human donor with alopecia areata. The rearrangement links TRBV7-2 to TRBJ2-5; tentative D call: TRBD2 (6 bases). The DNA for the CDR3 is TGTGCCAGCCGGGTTGGGGGACTCCAAGAGACCCAGTACTTC. It translates to CASRVGGLQETQYF.